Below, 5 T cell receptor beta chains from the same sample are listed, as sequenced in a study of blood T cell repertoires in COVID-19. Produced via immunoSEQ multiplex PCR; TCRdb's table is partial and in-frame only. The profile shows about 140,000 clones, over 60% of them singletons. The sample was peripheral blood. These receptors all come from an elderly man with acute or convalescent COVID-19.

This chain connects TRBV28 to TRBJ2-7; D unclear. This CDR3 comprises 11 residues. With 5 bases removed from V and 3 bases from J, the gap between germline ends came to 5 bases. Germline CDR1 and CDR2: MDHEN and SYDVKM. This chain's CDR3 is CASSPGYEQYF. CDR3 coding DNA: TGTGCCAGCAGTCCAGGCTACGAGCAGTACTTC.

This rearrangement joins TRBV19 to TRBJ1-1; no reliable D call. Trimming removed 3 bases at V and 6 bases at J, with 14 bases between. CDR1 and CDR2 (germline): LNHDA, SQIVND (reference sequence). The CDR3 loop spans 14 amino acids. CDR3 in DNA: TGTGCCAGTAGTATTTATGGGCCAGGCGCTGAAGCTTTCTTT. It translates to CASSIYGPGAEAFF.

The chain's CDR3 is CASSPSGGFGYGYTF. CDR3 coding DNA: TGCGCCAGCAGCCCCTCAGGGGGATTTGGCTATGGCTACACCTTC. The genes are TRBV4-3 and TRBJ1-2; 7 nucleotides match TRBD1. The CDR3 runs 15 residues. Germline V gene lookup returns CDR1 LGHNA and CDR2 YSLEER. Unmatched junction bases numbered 9, after V lost 4 bases and J lost 4 bases.

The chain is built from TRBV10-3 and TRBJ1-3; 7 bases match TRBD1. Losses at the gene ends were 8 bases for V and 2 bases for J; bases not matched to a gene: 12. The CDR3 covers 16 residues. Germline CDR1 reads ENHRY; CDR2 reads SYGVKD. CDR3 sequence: CAIAIRTGQTGNTIYF. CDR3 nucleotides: TGTGCCATCGCCATTAGGACGGGACAGACTGGAAACACCATATATTTT.

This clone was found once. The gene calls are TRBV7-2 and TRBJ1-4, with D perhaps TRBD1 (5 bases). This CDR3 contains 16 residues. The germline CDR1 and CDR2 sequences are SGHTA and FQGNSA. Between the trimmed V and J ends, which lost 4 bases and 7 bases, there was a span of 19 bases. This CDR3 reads CASSSRYGGLGEKLFF. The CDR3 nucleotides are TGTGCCAGCAGCTCCCGCTACGGGGGGTTGGGTGAAAAACTGTTTTTT.